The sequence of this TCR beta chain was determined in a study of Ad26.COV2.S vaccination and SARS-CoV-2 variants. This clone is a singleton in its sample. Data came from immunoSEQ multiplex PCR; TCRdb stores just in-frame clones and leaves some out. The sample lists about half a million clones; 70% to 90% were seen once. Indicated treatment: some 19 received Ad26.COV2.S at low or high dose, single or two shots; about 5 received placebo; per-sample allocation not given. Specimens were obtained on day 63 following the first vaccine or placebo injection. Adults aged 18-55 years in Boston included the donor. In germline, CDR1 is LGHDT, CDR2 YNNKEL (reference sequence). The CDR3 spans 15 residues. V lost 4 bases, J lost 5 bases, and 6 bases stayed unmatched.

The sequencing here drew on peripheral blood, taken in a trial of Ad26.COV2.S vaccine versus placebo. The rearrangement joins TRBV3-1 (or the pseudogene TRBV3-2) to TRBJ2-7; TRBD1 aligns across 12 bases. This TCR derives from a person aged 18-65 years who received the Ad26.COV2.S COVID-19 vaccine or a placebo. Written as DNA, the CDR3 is TGTGCCAGCAGCCCGGGGACAGGGGGCATCCACGAGCAGTACTTC. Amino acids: CASSPGTGGIHEQYF.